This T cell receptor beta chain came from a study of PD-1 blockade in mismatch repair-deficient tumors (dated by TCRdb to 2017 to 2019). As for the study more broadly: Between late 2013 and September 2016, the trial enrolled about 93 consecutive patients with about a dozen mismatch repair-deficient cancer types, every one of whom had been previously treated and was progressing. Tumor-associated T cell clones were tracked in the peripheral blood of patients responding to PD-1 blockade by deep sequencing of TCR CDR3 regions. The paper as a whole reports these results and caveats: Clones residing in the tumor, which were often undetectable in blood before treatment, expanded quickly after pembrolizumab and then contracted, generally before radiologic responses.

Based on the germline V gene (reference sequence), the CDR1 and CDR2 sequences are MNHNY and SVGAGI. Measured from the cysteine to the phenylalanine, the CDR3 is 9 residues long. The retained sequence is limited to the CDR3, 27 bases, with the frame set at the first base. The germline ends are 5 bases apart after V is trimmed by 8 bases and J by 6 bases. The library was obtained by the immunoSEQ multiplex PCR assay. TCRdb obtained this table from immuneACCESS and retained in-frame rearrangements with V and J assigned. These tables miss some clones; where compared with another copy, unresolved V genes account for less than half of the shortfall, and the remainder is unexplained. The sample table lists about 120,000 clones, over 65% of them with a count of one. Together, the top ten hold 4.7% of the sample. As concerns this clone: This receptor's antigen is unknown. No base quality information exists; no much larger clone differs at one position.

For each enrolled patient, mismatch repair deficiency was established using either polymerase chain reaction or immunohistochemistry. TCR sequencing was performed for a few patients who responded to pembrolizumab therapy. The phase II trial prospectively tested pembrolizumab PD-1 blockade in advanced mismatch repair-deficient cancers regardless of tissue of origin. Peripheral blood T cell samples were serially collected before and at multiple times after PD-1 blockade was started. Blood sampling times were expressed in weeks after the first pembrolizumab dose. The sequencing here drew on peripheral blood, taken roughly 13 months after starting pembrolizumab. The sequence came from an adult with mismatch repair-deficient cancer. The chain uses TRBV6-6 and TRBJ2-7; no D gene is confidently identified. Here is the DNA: TGTGCCAGCGGTCCCGAGCAGTACTTC. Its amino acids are CASGPEQYF.